This section outlines one TCR beta chain sequence together with its context. Its antigen is currently unknown. Primers for the PCR totalled 60 Vbeta and 13 Jbeta. The method was immunoSEQ multiplex PCR; TCRdb's version includes in-frame clones alone and lacks a portion of them. The sample lists some 85,000 clones, around 76% occurring once. This sample is part of a study of cytomegalovirus exposure and HLA in healthy donors. Study conclusions and caveats: As was reported, the classifier diagnosed cytomegalovirus status with high specificity and sensitivity. The study had only CMV serostatus as immune exposure information. Among TCR beta chains, those listed as cytomegalovirus-associated numbered more than 150.

Sequencing was done on a sample of PBMCs. This sequence originates from a man between 18 and 29 years old in good health and CMV-seropositive.

CDR3: CASSQGGTSTDTQYF. The CDR3 nucleotides read TGTGCCAGCAGCCAAGGAGGGACTAGCACAGATACGCAGTATTTT. J is TRBJ2-3 and V is TRBV14; D perhaps matches TRBD2 (6 bases). Trimming left V 1 base short and J 0 bases short, with 8 bases between. CDR3 size: 15 residues. CDR1 and CDR2 (germline): SGHDN, FVKESK.